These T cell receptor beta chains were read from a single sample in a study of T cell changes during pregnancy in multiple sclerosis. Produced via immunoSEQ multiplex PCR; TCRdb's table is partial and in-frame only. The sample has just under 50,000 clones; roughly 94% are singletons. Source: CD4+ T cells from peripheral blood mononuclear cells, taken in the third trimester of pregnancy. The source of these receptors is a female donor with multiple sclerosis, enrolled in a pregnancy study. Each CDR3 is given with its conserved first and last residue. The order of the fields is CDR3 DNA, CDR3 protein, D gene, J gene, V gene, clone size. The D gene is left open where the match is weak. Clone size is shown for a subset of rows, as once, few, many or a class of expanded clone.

CDR3 DNA: TGTGCCAGCAGTAACACCGGAGGTGAGCAGTTCTTC
CDR3 protein: CASSNTGGEQFF
D gene: .
J gene: TRBJ2-1
V gene: TRBV6-6
clone size: .

CDR3 DNA: TGTGCCAGCAGCCGATCCGGGACAAACTACGAGCAGTACTTC
CDR3 protein: CASSRSGTNYEQYF
D gene: .
J gene: TRBJ2-7
V gene: TRBV11-1
clone size: .

CDR3 DNA: TGTGCCAGCAGCTTAGGGACAGGGTTGGGTCAGCCCCAGCATTTT
CDR3 protein: CASSLGTGLGQPQHF
D gene: TRBD1
J gene: TRBJ1-5
V gene: TRBV7-2
clone size: .

CDR3 DNA: TGTGCCAGCAGGGAGGGCCTAGCCAAAAACATTCAGTACTTC
CDR3 protein: CASREGLAKNIQYF
D gene: .
J gene: TRBJ2-4
V gene: TRBV2
clone size: .

CDR3 DNA: TGTGCCAGCAGCGTGTCTAGCGGGAGAAACAATGAGCAGTTCTTC
CDR3 protein: CASSVSSGRNNEQFF
D gene: TRBD2
J gene: TRBJ2-1
V gene: TRBV11-3
clone size: .

CDR3 DNA: TGTGCCAGCAGTGGGCGACAGCTTAATCAGCCCCAGCATTTT
CDR3 protein: CASSGRQLNQPQHF
D gene: .
J gene: TRBJ1-5
V gene: TRBV2
clone size: .

CDR3 DNA: TGTGCCAGCAGCCCCCGAGGAGGGAGACAGTCCAATGAGCAGTTCTTC
CDR3 protein: CASSPRGGRQSNEQFF
D gene: .
J gene: TRBJ2-1
V gene: TRBV7-8
clone size: .

CDR3 DNA: TGTGCCAGCAGCTTGAATAGCGGCCCCTACGAGCAGTACTTC
CDR3 protein: CASSLNSGPYEQYF
D gene: .
J gene: TRBJ2-7
V gene: TRBV7-6
clone size: .

CDR3 DNA: TGCGCCAGCAGCTTGGGCAACACCTACGAGCAGTACTTC
CDR3 protein: CASSLGNTYEQYF
D gene: .
J gene: TRBJ2-7
V gene: TRBV5-1
clone size: .

CDR3 DNA: TGCAGCGCCGAGCCGTGGGGGCCGGATACGCAGTATTTT
CDR3 protein: CSAEPWGPDTQYF
D gene: .
J gene: TRBJ2-3
V gene: TRBV29-1
clone size: .

CDR3 DNA: TGTGCCAGCGCTCAAAGGAGGAATGAGCAGTTCTTC
CDR3 protein: CASAQRRNEQFF
D gene: .
J gene: TRBJ2-1
V gene: TRBV28
clone size: .

CDR3 DNA: TGTGCCAGCAGCTTGGGACAGGGTCGTAGTGGCTACACCTTC
CDR3 protein: CASSLGQGRSGYTF
D gene: TRBD1
J gene: TRBJ1-2
V gene: TRBV6-5
clone size: .

CDR3 DNA: TGTGCCAGCAACGAACGACGGGGGGGCTACGAGCAGTACTTC
CDR3 protein: CASNERRGGYEQYF
D gene: TRBD2
J gene: TRBJ2-7
V gene: TRBV7-2
clone size: .

CDR3 DNA: TGTGCCAGCAGCTCCGACAGGGGTGCGGGTGAAAAACTGTTTTTT
CDR3 protein: CASSSDRGAGEKLFF
D gene: TRBD1
J gene: TRBJ1-4
V gene: TRBV7-9
clone size: once

CDR3 DNA: TGTGCCAGCAGTTTGGGACAGGGGGCTAAGCAGTACTTC
CDR3 protein: CASSLGQGAKQYF
D gene: TRBD1
J gene: TRBJ2-7
V gene: TRBV6-1
clone size: .

CDR3 DNA: TGTGCCAGCAGCTTTATCACACAACTAAACACTGAAGCTTTCTTT
CDR3 protein: CASSFITQLNTEAFF
D gene: .
J gene: TRBJ1-1
V gene: TRBV5-6
clone size: .

CDR3 DNA: TGTGCCAGCAGGGAGGGGGCGGCTAATGAAAAACTGTTTTTT
CDR3 protein: CASREGAANEKLFF
D gene: TRBD1
J gene: TRBJ1-4
V gene: TRBV2
clone size: .

CDR3 DNA: TGTGCCATCTCTCCAGCGGGAGAGTACAATGAGCAGTTCTTC
CDR3 protein: CAISPAGEYNEQFF
D gene: TRBD2
J gene: TRBJ2-1
V gene: TRBV10-3
clone size: .

CDR3 DNA: TGTGCCAGCAGCGTAGGGCTAGCTCAGCAGACCCAGTACTTC
CDR3 protein: CASSVGLAQQTQYF
D gene: .
J gene: TRBJ2-5
V gene: TRBV9
clone size: .